This TCR beta chain is from a study of T cell changes during pregnancy in multiple sclerosis. The assay was immunoSEQ multiplex PCR, and TCRdb's table has in-frame clones only and misses some. In the table there are tens of thousands of clones, roughly nine tenths of which are singletons. The germline CDR1 and CDR2 sequences are LNHNV and YYDKDF (reference sequence). This CDR3 spans 15 amino acids. Trimming took 5 bases from V and 0 from J, leaving 14 bases between them. V is TRBV15 and J is TRBJ2-7; D might be TRBD1 (5 bases). The clonotype was recovered from a female donor with multiple sclerosis, enrolled in a pregnancy study. This specimen consisted of CD8+ T cells from peripheral blood mononuclear cells, obtained in the second trimester of pregnancy. CDR3 sequence reads: CATSRRTGHSYEQYF. CDR3 bases: TGTGCCACCAGCCGTAGAACAGGTCACTCCTACGAGCAGTACTTC. The variable domain in full, with the rest retrieved from reference TRBV15 and TRBJ2-7, is DAMVIQNPRYQVTQFGKPVTLSCSQTLNHNVMYWYQQKSSQAPKLLFHYYDKDFNNEADTPDNFQSRRPNTSFCFLDIRSPGLGDTAMYLCATSRRTGHSYEQYFGPGTRLTVT.